This TCR beta chain was recovered during a study of cytomegalovirus exposure and HLA in healthy donors (dated by TCRdb to the late 2010s). A note on the overall study: According to an earlier analysis of several hundred of the donors, about 179 million T cells yielded 90 million to 140 million unique TCR beta sequences and 276 Gb of sequence data. Roughly 300 gigabases of sequencing data and 70 million to 85 million unique TCR sequences were included in an early release covering roughly 600 HLA-typed donors. Of the approximately 370 genotyped donors, more than 75% were placed in the genetic ancestry cluster associated with self-reported Caucasian donors. The study was designed to test whether signatures of past pathogen exposure could be identified by cataloging public T cell receptors. The study used immunosequencing to profile the T cell repertoires of some 600 subjects and linked those repertoires to cytomegalovirus serostatus. In addition to the first cohort of 666 subjects, a separate validation cohort of some 120 different subjects was used. High-throughput TCR immunosequencing, statistical association of individual TCRs with disease status, and machine learning were combined to predict cytomegalovirus infection status. A later analysis re-examined previously published TCR beta repertoires from about 700 donors and added high-resolution HLA genotyping to investigate patterns of TCR occurrence. The later analysis used no new phenotypic data to find candidate immune exposures, relying instead on TCR beta sequences and their occurrence across donors. To decide whether each TCR beta V gene segment behaved as functional or pseudogenic, an earlier analysis of over 500 of the donors relied on high-throughput TCR beta sequencing. Alongside the repertoire data, information on donor age, sex, ethnicity and CMV serostatus was compiled. Genome-wide SNP genotypes for about 65% of the 666 donors were used in a later genetic analysis, which treated that subset as a discovery cohort. Every repertoire in the discovery cohort had been generated on one and the same sequencing platform. Class I and class II HLA loci were covered by the typing at four-digit resolution. Typing coverage differed by locus: A, B, C, DRB1 and DQB1 were typed in roughly 620-640 donors, DQA1 in 522, DPA1 in approximately 610, and DPB1 in around 490. Roughly 5 DR-DQ haplotypes were handled as single units for association and clustering, since linkage in the cohort was strong. Among some 410 genotyped donors of the cohort, an average of 235,054 unique TCR beta nucleotide sequences were sequenced per donor, roughly a sixth of them non-productive.

V was cut back by 4 bases and J by 4 bases, leaving a gap of 18 bases between them. CDR1 and CDR2 (MRHNA, SNTAGT) derive from the germline V gene. Reading from cysteine to phenylalanine, the CDR3 counts 16 amino acids. Of all the DNA, just the CDR3 is kept, 48 bases in frame from base 1. To note about this clone: The clone's antigen remains unknown. Per-nucleotide qualities are absent, and no much larger clonotype sits a single base away.

The cohort consisted of 600 or so healthy bone marrow donors. All cohort members were sampled while nominally healthy, although unrecorded immune exposures were likely present. The donor tested CMV seronegative, placing the donor among the roughly 400 seronegative members of the cohort. Each donor provided a peripheral blood sample, and peripheral blood mononuclear cells were used for TCR beta sequencing. Genomic DNA extraction from the blood cell samples was performed with the Qiagen DNeasy Blood Extraction Kit. The receptor library was made with the immunoSEQ multiplex PCR assay. For the multiplex PCR, a mixture combining 60 forward primers for TCR Vbeta segments and 13 reverse primers for TCR Jbeta segments was used. The CDR3 region of rearranged TCR beta genes was amplified from genomic DNA with a multiplex PCR assay. The amplified TCR beta libraries were sequenced on the Illumina HiSeq System as 87-base-pair reads. In the paper's pipeline: Across the 640 or so repertoires, a later analysis counted some 80 million unique TCR beta chains, 9 million to 14 million of which were shared by at least two donors. Raw reads were error-corrected and collapsed into unique sequences by a nearest-neighbor algorithm in which closely related sequences were merged to remove PCR and sequencing errors. V, D and J gene segments were assigned by aligning CDR3 sequences to IMGT reference sequences. For a sequence to be retained, at least a six-nucleotide match to both a V gene segment and a J gene segment was required. Rearrangements were classified as productive when the CDR3 lacked stop codons and remained in frame with V and J, and all other rearrangements were classified as non-productive. Following IMGT convention, CDR3 was defined as the stretch from the second conserved V-encoded cysteine to the conserved J-encoded phenylalanine. Sequences without an unambiguous match to a single V gene segment were excluded from the earlier analysis of about 600 of the donors. In an earlier analysis of several hundred of the donors, a V segment was called functional when productive rearrangements were above 56.7%, and segregating when the standard deviation between donors exceeded 5%. To diagnose cytomegalovirus status from the catalog of TCR beta chain sequences, a statistical classification framework was built. A later analysis assigned V and J genes by comparing TCR nucleotide sequences with IMGT/GENE-DB human TR gene sequences. A later analysis assigned CDR3 sequences and most-parsimonious VDJ recombination scenarios with the TCRdist pipeline. In a later analysis, each TCR beta chain was defined by its CDR3 amino acid sequence together with its V-gene family, and reads lacking a unique V-gene family were excluded. In a later analysis, 550 to 650 highly shared, low-generation-probability nucleotide sequences were removed to address suspected cross-contamination and a sequencing artifact. A later analysis calculated a clonal expansion index for each public chain from normalized within-repertoire ranks of inferred template counts. In a later analysis, generation probabilities were computed using a VDJ recombination model fitted to out-of-frame rearrangements, and the results were checked against IGoR. In a later analysis, hypergeometric tests were used to score TCR-TCR, TCR-HLA and TCR-CMV co-occurrence, with a repertoire-size bias correction applied to TCR pairs. False discovery rates were estimated in a later analysis by permuting HLA or CMV assignments 20 times. In a later analysis, co-occurring TCRs were grouped using DBSCAN, with TCRdist sequence similarity added in when clustering inside HLA-allele-positive subsets. Repertoires with fewer than 30,000 or more than 120,000 public chains, plus five repertoires with anomalous nucleotide sharing, were excluded from co-occurrence clustering. Sourced from immuneACCESS, this table was stored by TCRdb with only in-frame sequences that have V and J called. A share of the clones is absent; for the studies checked, an unresolved V gene accounts for under half, and the remainder has no known explanation. That table furnishes V, J and clone size, whereas the DNA furnished D and trimming. This sample gives 130,000 or so clones in total; roughly 80% of them show up just once. The top ten constitute 1.5% of the sample.

What the authors observed across the whole study: Compared with the approximately 600-donor mean, donors in an Asian-associated ancestry cluster had fewer N-insertions in productive TCRs, according to a later genetic analysis. Immune exposure information for the cohort was limited to CMV serostatus. An association between a missense DCLRE1C variant and V-gene and J-gene trimming of TCR beta chains was found in a later genetic analysis and replicated in an independent cohort. In this cohort, only TCR beta chains were sequenced, and detectable features were limited by the absence of alpha or paired-chain data. Linkage disequilibrium might explain the correlated functional status among segregating V segments, but an unknown experimental factor could not be ruled out. HLA typing was unavailable for some donors at each locus, so association tests used only the typed subset. A few of the identified cytomegalovirus-associated TCR beta chains were confirmed in vitro to be specific for cytomegalovirus antigens. An earlier analysis of approximately 570 of the donors showed that most TCR beta V segments appeared in productive rearrangements either about 87% or about 30% of the time, which broadly matched IMGT annotations. The sequencing pipeline was judged likely to have produced a cluster of highly shared sequence variants as a technical artifact. The classifier was reported to diagnose cytomegalovirus status with high specificity and sensitivity in both the original cohort and the validation cohort. Specific HLA alleles were associated with over 15,000 TCR beta sequences at a false discovery rate of 0.05 in a later analysis. A later analysis found that most CMV-associated TCR beta chains appeared HLA-restricted, with HLA associations seemingly driven largely by CMV exposure. The study listed 150 to 200 TCR beta chains as associated with cytomegalovirus. Seventeen rarely observed V segments, including chromosome 9 orphons, were excluded from the earlier analysis of a few hundred of the donors because counts were too low. A later analysis found that TCR association rates varied across HLA loci, with DRB1 alleles showing the most associated TCRs and HLA-C alleles the fewest. A further reported finding was that TCR beta sequences accurately predicted the HLA-A and HLA-B alleles for most subjects in the first cohort. A later analysis reported that several top co-occurrence clusters appeared linked to parvovirus B19, influenza, CMV and Epstein-Barr virus. It was suggested by the authors that the approach could potentially be generalized to other disease states and immunological phenotypes. Some IMGT-functional V segments, including TRBV6-2 and TRBV6-3, could not be told apart with the 87-base-pair reads, so those segments were excluded. When HLA alleles, especially DR and DQ, strongly co-occurred, attributing TCR associations to individual alleles was difficult. Presence/absence analyses assumed roughly uniform sequencing depth across donors, an assumption that may not hold. Compared with equally common non-associated chains, HLA-associated TCR beta chains in a later analysis were more clonally expanded and had lower generation probabilities. Most TCR sequences were observed very rarely across donors, whereas some public TCRs were present in many individuals.

The sample taken for sequencing was PBMCs. The sequence is built from TRBV6-4 and TRBJ2-3; D gene: possibly TRBD2, on 6 matching bases. The receptor's source is a woman in her late teens or twenties in good health and CMV-seronegative. The nucleotide sequence reads as follows: TGTGCCAGCAGTGCCGGGCCTTTGGGGGGAGCAGATACGCAGTATTTT. Translated, it reads CASSAGPLGGADTQYF.